The rows below give T cell receptor beta chains drawn from one sample of a study of OX40 agonist ivuxolimab in advanced cancers. Clones were sequenced by immunoSEQ multiplex PCR, and TCRdb holds only the in-frame ones, with some missing. The sample gives fewer than 80,000 clones, 88% of which show up once; around 0.5% is in the top ten. The specimen was CD4+ or CD8+ T cells sorted from blood, collected in a trial of the OX40 agonist ivuxolimab. The receptor set was obtained from an adult with an advanced solid tumor such as melanoma, head and neck, liver or kidney cancer. Both conserved end residues are part of each CDR3. The D gene is left open where the match is weak. Rows give clone size only sometimes, using once, few, many, or a class for an expanded clone.

V,J,size,length,D,CDR3,DNA
TRBV6-5,TRBJ1-5,NA,14,NA,CASSYSGENQPQHF,TGTGCCAGCAGTTACTCTGGCGAGAATCAGCCCCAGCATTTT
TRBV11-2,TRBJ1-5,NA,12,NA,CASSLNNQPQHF,TGTGCCAGCAGCTTAAACAATCAGCCCCAGCATTTT
TRBV6-1,TRBJ2-3,NA,13,NA,CASKGPYRDTQYF,TGTGCCAGCAAGGGCCCCTATAGGGATACGCAGTATTTT
TRBV2,TRBJ1-5,NA,14,NA,CASSGSGGEQPQHF,TGTGCCAGCAGTGGCTCCGGGGGGGAACAGCCCCAGCATTTT
TRBV10-3,TRBJ1-2,NA,14,NA,CAISEEGETGRYTF,TGTGCCATCAGTGAGGAAGGCGAGACAGGTCGCTACACCTTC
TRBV19,TRBJ1-5,NA,14,NA,CASSLGTGDQPQHF,TGTGCCAGTAGTTTGGGCACAGGTGACCAGCCCCAGCATTTT
TRBV7-3,TRBJ1-1,once,13,NA,CASSLRSNAEAFF,TGTGCCAGCAGCTTAAGATCTAACGCTGAAGCTTTCTTT
TRBV19,TRBJ2-7,NA,12,NA,CASSTSDSRQYF,TGTGCCAGTAGTACATCGGACAGCAGGCAGTACTTC
TRBV2,TRBJ2-3,NA,13,NA,CASRPGSHDTQYF,TGTGCCAGCAGACCCGGGTCGCACGATACGCAGTATTTT
TRBV5-1,TRBJ1-1,NA,18,NA,CASSLVGGGGGMNTEAFF,TGCGCCAGCAGCTTGGTCGGGGGCGGTGGCGGAATGAACACTGAAGCTTTCTTT
TRBV30,TRBJ1-2,NA,13,TRBD1,CAWRDKGAGGYTF,TGTGCCTGGAGGGATAAGGGGGCGGGTGGCTACACCTTC
TRBV10-2,TRBJ2-5,NA,13,TRBD2,CASGLAGSETQYF,TGCGCCAGCGGGCTAGCGGGGTCAGAGACCCAGTACTTC
TRBV4-1,TRBJ2-2,NA,16,NA,CASSQDALARTGELFF,TGCGCCAGCAGCCAAGATGCCCTCGCGCGCACCGGGGAGCTGTTTTTT
TRBV19,TRBJ1-5,NA,15,NA,CASSIAGRLNQPQHF,TGTGCCAGTAGTATAGCTGGGAGATTGAATCAGCCCCAGCATTTT
TRBV18,TRBJ1-5,NA,16,TRBD1,CASSPGQGLLDQPQHF,TGTGCCAGCTCACCGGGACAGGGGCTTCTCGATCAGCCCCAGCATTTT
TRBV7-9,TRBJ1-5,NA,12,NA,CASSLAGQPQHF,TGTGCCAGCAGCTTAGCGGGTCAGCCCCAGCATTTT
TRBV10-2,TRBJ1-1,NA,14,NA,CASRLTRENTEAFF,TGCGCCAGCAGACTCACCCGGGAGAACACTGAAGCTTTCTTT
TRBV30,TRBJ1-1,NA,11,NA,CAWNAYSEAFF,TGTGCCTGGAATGCTTACAGTGAAGCTTTCTTT
TRBV5-6,TRBJ1-1,NA,14,NA,CASSLWSLNTEAFF,TGTGCCAGCAGCTTGTGGAGTTTGAACACTGAAGCTTTCTTT
TRBV10-3,TRBJ2-1,NA,16,NA,CAISARDPMDGNEQFF,TGTGCCATCAGTGCCCGGGACCCCATGGACGGCAATGAGCAGTTCTTC
TRBV18,TRBJ1-2,NA,14,NA,CASSPAETNYGYTF,TGTGCCAGCTCACCAGCTGAGACTAACTATGGCTACACCTTC
TRBV21-1,TRBJ1-5,NA,15,NA,CASSKVKGPNQPQHF,TGTGCCAGCAGCAAAGTAAAAGGCCCCAATCAGCCCCAGCATTTT
TRBV5-1,TRBJ2-1,NA,15,TRBD2,CASSLRPSGYNEQFF,TGCGCCAGCAGCTTGCGCCCTAGCGGATACAATGAGCAGTTCTTC
TRBV7-9,TRBJ1-2,NA,14,NA,CASIPDTTNYGYTF,TGTGCCAGCATCCCGGACACTACTAACTATGGCTACACCTTC
TRBV6-6,TRBJ1-5,NA,16,NA,CASSYGRQSGYQPQHF,TGTGCCAGCAGTTACGGGCGACAGAGTGGTTATCAGCCCCAGCATTTT
TRBV19,TRBJ1-3,NA,15,NA,CASSIGRFSGNTIYF,TGTGCCAGTAGTATAGGTCGGTTCTCTGGAAACACCATATATTTT
TRBV7-8,TRBJ2-5,NA,13,NA,CASTKGRQETQYF,TGTGCCAGCACCAAGGGGAGACAAGAGACCCAGTACTTC
TRBV28,TRBJ2-5,NA,12,TRBD1,CASRTGGETQYF,TGTGCCAGCAGGACAGGGGGAGAGACCCAGTACTTC
TRBV27,TRBJ1-6,NA,12,NA,CASKMWNSPLHF,TGTGCCAGCAAAATGTGGAATTCACCCCTCCACTTT
TRBV5-4,TRBJ2-7,NA,15,NA,CASSLDRGPDYEQYF,TGTGCCAGCAGCTTGGACCGGGGGCCCGACTACGAGCAGTACTTC
TRBV5-1,TRBJ1-4,NA,14,NA,CASSLVPGRVELFF,TGCGCCAGCAGCTTGGTCCCCGGTAGGGTTGAACTGTTTTTT
TRBV7-8,TRBJ1-5,NA,15,NA,CASSLEGGFNQPQHF,TGTGCCAGCAGCTTAGAAGGCGGATTCAATCAGCCCCAGCATTTT
TRBV15,TRBJ1-3,NA,15,NA,CATSRGDSAGNTIYF,TGTGCCACCAGCAGAGGGGATTCTGCTGGAAACACCATATATTTT
TRBV7-2,TRBJ2-7,NA,15,TRBD2,CASSASGGRFYEQYF,TGTGCCAGCAGCGCTAGCGGGGGGAGATTTTACGAGCAGTACTTC
TRBV21-1,TRBJ2-3,once,18,NA,CATKTAFRGRDSTDTQYF,TGTGCCACCAAAACAGCCTTTAGGGGGCGGGATAGCACAGATACGCAGTATTTT
TRBV5-1,TRBJ2-3,NA,16,NA,CASSTGPTGSTDTQYF,TGCGCCAGCAGCACTGGCCCAACAGGGAGCACAGATACGCAGTATTTT
TRBV6-5,TRBJ1-1,NA,13,NA,CASSILTRTEAFF,TGTGCCAGCAGTATTCTTACAAGGACTGAAGCTTTCTTT
TRBV5-1,TRBJ1-2,NA,14,NA,CASSLEGRVYGYTF,TGCGCCAGCAGCTTGGAGGGCAGGGTCTATGGCTACACCTTC
TRBV5-8,TRBJ1-2,NA,14,NA,CASSLVDSRYGYTF,TGTGCCAGCAGCTTGGTCGACAGCCGCTATGGCTACACCTTC
TRBV5-4,TRBJ2-1,NA,15,TRBD1,CASSSGTEPYNEQFF,TGTGCCAGCAGCTCCGGGACAGAACCCTACAATGAGCAGTTCTTC
TRBV11-1,TRBJ2-2,NA,16,NA,CASSLGMAVNTGELFF,TGTGCCAGCAGCTTAGGGATGGCTGTGAACACCGGGGAGCTGTTTTTT
TRBV5-1,TRBJ1-5,NA,14,NA,CASSPGMGNQPQHF,TGCGCCAGCAGCCCAGGGATGGGGAATCAGCCCCAGCATTTT